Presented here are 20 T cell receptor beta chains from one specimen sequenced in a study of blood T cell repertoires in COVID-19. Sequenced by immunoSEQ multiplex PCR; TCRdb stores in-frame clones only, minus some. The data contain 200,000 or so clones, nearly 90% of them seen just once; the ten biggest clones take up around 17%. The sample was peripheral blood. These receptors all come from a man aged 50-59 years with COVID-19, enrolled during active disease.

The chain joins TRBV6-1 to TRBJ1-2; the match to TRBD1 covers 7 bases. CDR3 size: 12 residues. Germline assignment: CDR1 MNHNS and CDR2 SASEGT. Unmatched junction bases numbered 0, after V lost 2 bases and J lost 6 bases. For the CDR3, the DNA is TGTGCCAGCAGTGAAACAGGGGATGGCTACACCTTC. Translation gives CASSETGDGYTF.

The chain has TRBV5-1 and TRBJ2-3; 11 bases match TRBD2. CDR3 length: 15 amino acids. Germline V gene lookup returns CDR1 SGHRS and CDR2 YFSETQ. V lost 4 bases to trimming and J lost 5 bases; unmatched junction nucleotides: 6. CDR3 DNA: TGCGCCAGCAGCCGTAGCGGGAGGGCCATAGATACGCAGTATTTT. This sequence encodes CASSRSGRAIDTQYF.

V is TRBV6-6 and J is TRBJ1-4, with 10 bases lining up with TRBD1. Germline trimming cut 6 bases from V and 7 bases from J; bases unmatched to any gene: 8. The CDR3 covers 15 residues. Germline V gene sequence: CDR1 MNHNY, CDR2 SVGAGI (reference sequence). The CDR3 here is CASRLDRGRGEKLFF. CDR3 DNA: TGTGCCAGCAGACTCGACAGGGGGCGGGGTGAAAAACTGTTTTTT.

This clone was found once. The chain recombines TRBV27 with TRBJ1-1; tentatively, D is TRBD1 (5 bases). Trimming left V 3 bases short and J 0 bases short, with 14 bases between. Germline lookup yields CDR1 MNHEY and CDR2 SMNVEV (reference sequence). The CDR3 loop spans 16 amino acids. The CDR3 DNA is TGTGCCAGCAGTTTGGTAGGACACCTGATGAACACTGAAGCTTTCTTT. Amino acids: CASSLVGHLMNTEAFF.

Here the CDR3 DNA reads TGTGCCAGCAGCCAAAGGACAGGGGGCTCAGATACGCAGTATTTT. It codes for CASSQRTGGSDTQYF. The genes are TRBV3-1 (or the pseudogene TRBV3-2) and TRBJ2-3, with TRBD1 matching over 11 bases. CDR1 is LGHDT, CDR2 YNNKEL, per germline (reference sequence). V lost 2 bases and J lost 4; bases outside the gene matches: 2. The CDR3 runs to 15 residues.

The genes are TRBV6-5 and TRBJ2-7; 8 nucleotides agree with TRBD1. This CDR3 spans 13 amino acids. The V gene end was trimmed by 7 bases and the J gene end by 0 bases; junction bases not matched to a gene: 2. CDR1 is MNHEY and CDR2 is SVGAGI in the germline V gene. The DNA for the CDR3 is TGTGCCAGCAAGGACAGGGCCTCCTACGAGCAGTACTTC. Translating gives CASKDRASYEQYF.

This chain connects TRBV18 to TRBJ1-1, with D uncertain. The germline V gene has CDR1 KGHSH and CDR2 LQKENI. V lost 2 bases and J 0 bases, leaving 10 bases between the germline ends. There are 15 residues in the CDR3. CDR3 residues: CASSPSQEMNTEAFF. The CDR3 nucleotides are TGTGCCAGCTCACCATCCCAGGAAATGAACACTGAAGCTTTCTTT.

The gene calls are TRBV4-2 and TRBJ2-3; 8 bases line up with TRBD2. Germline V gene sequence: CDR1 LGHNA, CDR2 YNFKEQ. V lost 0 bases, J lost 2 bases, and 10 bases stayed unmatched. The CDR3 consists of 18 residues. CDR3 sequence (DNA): TGTGCCAGCAGCCAAGATCGTCAAGCGGGGGTCACCACAGATACGCAGTATTTT. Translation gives CASSQDRQAGVTTDTQYF.

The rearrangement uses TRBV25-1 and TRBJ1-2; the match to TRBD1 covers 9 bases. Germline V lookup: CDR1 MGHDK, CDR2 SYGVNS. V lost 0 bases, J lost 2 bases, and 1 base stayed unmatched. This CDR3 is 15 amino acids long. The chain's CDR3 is CASSEYTGGNYGYTF. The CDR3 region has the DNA TGTGCCAGCAGTGAATATACAGGGGGCAACTATGGCTACACCTTC.

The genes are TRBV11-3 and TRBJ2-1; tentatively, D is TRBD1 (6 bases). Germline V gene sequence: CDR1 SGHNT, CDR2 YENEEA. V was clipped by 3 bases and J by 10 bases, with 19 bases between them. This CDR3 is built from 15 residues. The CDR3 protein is CASSLTGKTDSEQFF. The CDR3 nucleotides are TGTGCCAGCAGCTTGACAGGCAAGACCGACTCAGAGCAGTTCTTC.

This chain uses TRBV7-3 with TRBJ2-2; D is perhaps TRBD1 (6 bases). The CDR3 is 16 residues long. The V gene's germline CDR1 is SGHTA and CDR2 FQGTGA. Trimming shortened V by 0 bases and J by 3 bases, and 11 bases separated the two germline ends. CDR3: CASSLTGGLDTGELFF. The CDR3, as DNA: TGTGCCAGCAGCTTAACAGGGGGATTGGACACCGGGGAGCTGTTTTTT.

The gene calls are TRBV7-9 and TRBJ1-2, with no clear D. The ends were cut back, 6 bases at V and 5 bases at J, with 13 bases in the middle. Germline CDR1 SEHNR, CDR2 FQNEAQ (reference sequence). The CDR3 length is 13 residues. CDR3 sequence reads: CASRPSRDYGYTF. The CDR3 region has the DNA TGTGCCAGCAGACCCTCGCGGGATTATGGCTACACCTTC.

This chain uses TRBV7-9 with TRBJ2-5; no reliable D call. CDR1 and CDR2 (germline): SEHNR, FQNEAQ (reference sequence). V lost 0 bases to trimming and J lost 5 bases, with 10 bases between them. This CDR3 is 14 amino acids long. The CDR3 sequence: CASSLARYEETQYF. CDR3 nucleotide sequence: TGTGCCAGCAGCTTAGCGCGATACGAGGAGACCCAGTACTTC.

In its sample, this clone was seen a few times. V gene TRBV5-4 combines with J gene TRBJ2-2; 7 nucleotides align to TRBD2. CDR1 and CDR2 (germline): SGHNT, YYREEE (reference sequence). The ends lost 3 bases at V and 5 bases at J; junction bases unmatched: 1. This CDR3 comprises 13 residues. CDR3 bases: TGTGCCAGCAGCTGGCGGGGGACCGGGGAGCTGTTTTTT. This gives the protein CASSWRGTGELFF.

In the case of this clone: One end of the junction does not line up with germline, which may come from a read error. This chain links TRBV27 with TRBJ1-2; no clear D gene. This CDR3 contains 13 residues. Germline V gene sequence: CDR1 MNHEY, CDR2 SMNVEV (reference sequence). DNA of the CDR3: TGTGCCAGCAGTTTATTGAGCGGTTATGGCTGCACCTTC. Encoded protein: CASSLLSGYGCTF.

The CDR3 here is CASSLNRNEQFF. In DNA form, the CDR3 reads TGTGCCAGCAGCTTAAATAGAAATGAGCAGTTCTTC. The V call is TRBV7-3, the J call TRBJ2-1; the D is unclear. The CDR3 has 12 amino acids. Trimming removed 1 base from V and 7 bases from J, with 5 bases in between. Germline CDR1 reads SGHTA; CDR2 reads FQGTGA.

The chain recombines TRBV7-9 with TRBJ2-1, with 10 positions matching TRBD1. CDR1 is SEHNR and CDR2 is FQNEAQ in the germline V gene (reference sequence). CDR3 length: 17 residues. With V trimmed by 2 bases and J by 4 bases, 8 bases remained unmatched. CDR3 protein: CASSLRTPGQGYNEQFF. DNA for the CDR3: TGTGCCAGCAGCTTACGGACTCCGGGACAGGGGTACAATGAGCAGTTCTTC.

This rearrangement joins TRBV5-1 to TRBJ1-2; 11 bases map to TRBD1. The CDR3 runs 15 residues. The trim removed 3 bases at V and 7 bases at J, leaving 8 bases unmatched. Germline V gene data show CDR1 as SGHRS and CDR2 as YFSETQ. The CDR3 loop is CASSYADRGRGGYTF. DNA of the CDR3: TGCGCCAGCAGCTACGCGGACAGGGGGCGGGGTGGCTACACCTTC.

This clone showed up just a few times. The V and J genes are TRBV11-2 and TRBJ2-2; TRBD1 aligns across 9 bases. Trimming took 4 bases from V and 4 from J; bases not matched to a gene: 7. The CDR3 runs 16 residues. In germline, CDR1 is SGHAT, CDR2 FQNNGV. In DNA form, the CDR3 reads TGTGCCAGCAGCTCGGACAGGGGAGCGGGCACCGGGGAGCTGTTTTTT. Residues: CASSSDRGAGTGELFF.

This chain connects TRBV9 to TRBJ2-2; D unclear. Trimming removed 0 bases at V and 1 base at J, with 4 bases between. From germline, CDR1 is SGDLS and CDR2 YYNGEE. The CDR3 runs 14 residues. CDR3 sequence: CASSVGLNTGELFF. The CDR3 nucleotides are TGTGCCAGCAGCGTAGGTCTGAACACCGGGGAGCTGTTTTTT.